Listed below are T cell receptor beta chains from one sample, sequenced in a study of T-cell memory formation after mild COVID-19. MiXCR, run by TCRdb on the 5' RACE reads, gives a single entry per CDR3 protein. The sample lists roughly 500,000 distinct CDR3 sequences; about 20% were seen once. The sequenced material came from PBMCs or a T cell subset sorted from them (not recorded which). The receptors originated from an adult woman who had mild COVID-19 (a few samples of this study predate the infection). Cell type and time point are not known. CDR3s leave out the opening cysteine and the closing phenylalanine or tryptophan.

v_call: TRBV10-3
j_call: TRBJ1-2
cdr3_aa: AISGPLGYT

v_call: TRBV24-1
j_call: TRBJ2-5
cdr3_aa: ATSDSGLYS

v_call: TRBV5-5
j_call: TRBJ1-4
cdr3_aa: ASSFGAGYSEKLF

v_call: TRBV2
j_call: TRBJ2-1
cdr3_aa: ASSDAGAARTEQF

v_call: TRBV29-1
j_call: TRBJ2-5
cdr3_aa: SVGSATSIQY

v_call: TRBV6-6
j_call: TRBJ1-5
cdr3_aa: ASREDRASQPQH

v_call: TRBV12-3/TRBV12-4
j_call: TRBJ2-5
cdr3_aa: ASRITGGRETQY

v_call: TRBV2
j_call: TRBJ2-3
cdr3_aa: ASGKDTQY

v_call: TRBV5-7
j_call: TRBJ1-1
cdr3_aa: ASSLGAAVAEAF

v_call: TRBV7-3
j_call: TRBJ2-1
cdr3_aa: ASSSGRVYNEQF

v_call: TRBV7-8
j_call: TRBJ2-3
cdr3_aa: ATRGQGGTDTQY

v_call: TRBV11-2
j_call: TRBJ2-1
cdr3_aa: ASSPTGQGNEQF

v_call: TRBV12-3/TRBV12-4
j_call: TRBJ2-7
cdr3_aa: ASTEMSLAGQTYEQY

v_call: TRBV7-2
j_call: TRBJ2-7
cdr3_aa: ASSFHYNEQY

v_call: TRBV7-3
j_call: TRBJ2-6
cdr3_aa: ASSYPSSGANVLT

v_call: TRBV10-3
j_call: TRBJ2-4
cdr3_aa: AISETGLAKNIQY

v_call: TRBV7-9
j_call: TRBJ1-2
cdr3_aa: ASSLDYGGAKGYT

v_call: TRBV5-6
j_call: TRBJ2-1
cdr3_aa: ASSLGTGRTYNEQF

v_call: TRBV5-6
j_call: TRBJ1-2
cdr3_aa: ASSLANSYGYT

v_call: TRBV5-4
j_call: TRBJ1-1
cdr3_aa: ASSLTPSTEAF

v_call: TRBV24-1
j_call: TRBJ2-2
cdr3_aa: ATSDTTGDYTGELF

v_call: TRBV7-3
j_call: TRBJ1-1
cdr3_aa: ASSSSGTVNTEAF

v_call: TRBV12-3/TRBV12-4
j_call: TRBJ2-2
cdr3_aa: ASSPTTGELF

v_call: TRBV12-3/TRBV12-4
j_call: TRBJ2-1
cdr3_aa: ASSARAGTLHNEQF

v_call: TRBV7-9
j_call: TRBJ2-5
cdr3_aa: ASSPQGASHQETQY

v_call: TRBV20-1
j_call: TRBJ2-1
cdr3_aa: SDRVLAGDGNEQF